These 22 T cell receptor beta chains were sequenced from one sample in a study of identical twins. TCRdb passed the 5' RACE reads through MiXCR, listing each CDR3 protein once. The table records some 440,000 distinct CDR3 sequences, 20% to 30% of them present only once. This same sample was also taken into another study, of T cells expressing NK-cell markers.

What was sequenced was CD4+ T cells sorted from blood. The source of these receptors is a woman aged 18-29 years in good health.

The table lists this clonotype with a few counts. The chain carries TRBV5-4 and TRBJ2-4; 8 bases match TRBD1. Per the germline V gene, CDR1 is SGHNT and CDR2 is YYREEE (reference sequence). The CDR3 consists of 14 residues. V was clipped by 3 bases and J by 6 bases; unmatched bases: 5. The CDR3 loop is CASSYDRGPNIQYF. The CDR3 region has the DNA TGTGCCAGCAGCTATGACAGGGGTCCAAACATTCAGTACTTC.

This clonotype appeared a few times. V gene TRBV12-3 or TRBV12-4 combines with J gene TRBJ1-1; tentatively, D is TRBD1 (5 bases). V gave up 3 bases and J gave up 1 base, with 12 bases separating them. The CDR3 sequence is 15 residues long. The CDR3 region is CASSLGTAGNTEAFF. In DNA, the CDR3 is TGTGCCAGCAGTTTGGGGACTGCAGGGAACACTGAAGCTTTCTTT.

This clonotype was counted a few times. The rearrangement uses TRBV29-1 and TRBJ1-2; unclear D gene. This CDR3 has 11 residues. Trimming left V 7 bases short and J 3 bases short, with 9 bases between. Germline CDR1 is SQVTM and CDR2 is ANQGSEA. The CDR3 nucleotides read TGCAGCGCTGCGCCAGACTATGGCTACACCTTC. This codes for CSAAPDYGYTF.

This clonotype was counted ten times or more. V gene TRBV5-1 combines with J gene TRBJ1-2; D remains ambiguous. Between the trimmed V and J ends, which lost 4 bases and 6 bases, there was a span of 10 bases. The germline V gene encodes CDR1 SGHRS and CDR2 YFSETQ. CDR3 length equals 12 residues. This CDR3 is CASSLRGDGYTF. In DNA, the CDR3 is TGCGCCAGCAGCCTCCGCGGGGATGGCTACACCTTC.

The V and J genes are TRBV20-1 and TRBJ2-7; 10 nucleotides align to TRBD2. This CDR3 is built from 13 residues. The germline gives CDR1 DFQATT, CDR2 SNEGSKA (reference sequence). Losses at the gene ends were 6 bases for V and 9 bases for J; bases not matched to a gene: 11. DNA of the CDR3: TGCAGTGCAAGCCCGGGACTAGCGACAGGGCAGTACTTC. Its protein is CSASPGLATGQYF.

This chain connects TRBV3-1 to TRBJ2-7; the match to TRBD2 covers 8 bases. Germline assignment: CDR1 LGHDT and CDR2 YNNKEL (reference sequence). This CDR3 has 14 amino acids. Trimming at V came to 4 bases and at J to 2 bases, leaving 4 bases not matched to a gene. CDR3 sequence reads: CASSPPGLAYEQYF. The DNA for the CDR3 is TGTGCCAGCAGCCCTCCGGGACTAGCCTACGAGCAGTACTTC.

The chain is built from TRBV6-2 or TRBV6-3 and TRBJ2-1; a weak D match, TRBD2 (6 bases). Trimming took 4 bases from V and 6 from J, leaving 16 bases between them. The CDR3 consists of 15 residues. Germline CDR1 MNHEY, CDR2 SVGEGT. This CDR3 reads CASSLAAGRRNEQFF. CDR3 DNA sequence: TGTGCCAGCAGTTTGGCGGCCGGGAGACGCAATGAGCAGTTCTTC.

This clonotype was picked up a small number of times. This chain's CDR3 is CASSYSGVSTYEQYF. CDR3 in DNA: TGTGCCAGCAGTTACTCGGGGGTCAGTACCTACGAGCAGTACTTC. The V and J genes are TRBV6-5 and TRBJ2-7; D may correspond to TRBD1 or TRBD2 (5 bases each). Germline V gene sequence: CDR1 MNHEY, CDR2 SVGAGI. V was cut by 0 bases and J by 2 bases, with 11 bases left in between. The CDR3 has 15 amino acids.

This rearrangement joins TRBV5-1 to TRBJ2-3; D may be TRBD1 or TRBD2 (5 bases each). V was shortened by 9 bases and J by 2 bases, with 16 bases between the two germline ends. The germline CDR1 and CDR2 sequences are SGHRS and YFSETQ. The CDR3 extends over 14 amino acids. The CDR3 DNA follows: TGCGCCACCGGACTGGGGGATCTCACAGATACGCAGTATTTT. This sequence encodes CATGLGDLTDTQYF.

This chain joins TRBV20-1 and TRBJ2-3; D unclear. Germline lookup yields CDR1 DFQATT and CDR2 SNEGSKA (reference sequence). This CDR3 region has 14 residues. V was pared by 1 base and J by 1 base, with 9 bases between. This chain's CDR3 is CSARVGIGTDTQYF. DNA for the CDR3: TGCAGTGCTAGAGTTGGAATTGGCACAGATACGCAGTATTTT.

Only a few counts were recorded for this clonotype. The V gene is TRBV15, the J gene TRBJ2-7; the match to TRBD1 covers 11 bases. The CDR3 has 16 amino acids. Per germline, CDR1 LNHNV and CDR2 YYDKDF (reference sequence). The trim removed 6 bases at V and 4 bases at J, leaving 11 bases unmatched. The DNA of the CDR3 is TGTGCCACCAGGTCTGAGTTGGGGACAGGGGGATACGAGCAGTACTTC. Its protein is CATRSELGTGGYEQYF.

This clonotype was seen at least ten times. The V and J genes are TRBV7-8 and TRBJ2-5, with D perhaps being TRBD1 or TRBD2 (5 bases each). Germline V CDR1 and CDR2: SGHVS, FQNEAQ. V lost 6 bases, J lost 3 bases, and 17 bases lay in between. The CDR3 consists of 15 residues. CDR3 in DNA: TGTGCCAGCAGACAAACCCTCGGGACGGAAGAGACCCAGTACTTC. Translating gives CASRQTLGTEETQYF.

This clonotype was seen a few times. The chain employs TRBV12-3 or TRBV12-4 and TRBJ2-2; 7 positions match TRBD2. The length of the CDR3 is 16 residues. The junction had 7 bases not matched to a gene; V was cut back by 4 bases and J by 2 bases. The CDR3 nucleotides read TGTGCCAGCAGTTCACTAGCGACACCTAACACCGGGGAGCTGTTTTTT. Encoded protein: CASSSLATPNTGELFF.

The chain recombines TRBV18 with TRBJ1-3; 8 bases are a match to TRBD1. The CDR3 is 15 amino acids. CDR1 is KGHSH and CDR2 is LQKENI in the germline V gene. V gave up 3 bases and J gave up 2 bases; unmatched junction bases: 3. DNA for the CDR3: TGTGCCAGCTCACCTACAGGGGGGACTGGAAACACCATATATTTT. Translating gives CASSPTGGTGNTIYF.

Only a few counts were recorded for this clonotype. The V and J genes are TRBV4-2 and TRBJ2-1; D is possibly TRBD1 (6 bases). Germline V gives CDR1 LGHNA, CDR2 YNFKEQ. CDR3 size: 19 residues. V was cut by 5 bases and J by 0 bases, with 23 bases left in between. The CDR3 is CASSIGQTGYGSSYNEQFF. Here the CDR3 DNA reads TGTGCCAGCAGCATAGGACAGACGGGGTATGGGAGCTCCTACAATGAGCAGTTCTTC.

The gene calls are TRBV7-2 and TRBJ2-2, with D maybe TRBD2 (6 bases). The V and J ends lost 3 bases and 7 bases respectively, with 9 bases between them. Germline loops: CDR1 SGHTA, CDR2 FQGNSA. CDR3 length: 13 amino acids. In nucleotides, the CDR3 is TGTGCCAGCAGCTTCGCGGGGATCGGGGAGCTGTTTTTT. As protein: CASSFAGIGELFF. Complete variable domain (other parts from reference TRBV7-2 and TRBJ2-2): GAGVSQSPSNKVTEKGKDVELRCDPISGHTALYWYRQSLGQGLEFLIYFQGNSAPDKSGLPSDRFSAERTGGSVSTLTIQRTQQEDSAVYLCASSFAGIGELFFGEGSRLTVL.

This sequence joins TRBV18 and TRBJ2-7, with 8 bases fitting TRBD1. CDR3 length: 12 residues. V shed 5 bases and J 6 bases; nucleotides not matched to a gene: 3. The V gene's germline CDR1 is KGHSH and CDR2 LQKENI. The CDR3, as DNA: TGTGCCAGCTCAGACACAGGGGGCGAGCAGTACTTC. This gives the protein CASSDTGGEQYF.

The rearrangement links TRBV7-2 to TRBJ1-4; D not certain. The CDR3 is made up of 12 amino acids. Per the germline V gene, CDR1 is SGHTA and CDR2 is FQGNSA. V was trimmed by 1 base and J by 7 bases, leaving 4 bases between them. For the CDR3, the DNA is TGTGCCAGCAGCTTAGGGTTTGAAAAACTGTTTTTT. As protein: CASSLGFEKLFF.

V is TRBV28 and J is TRBJ2-7; TRBD1 or TRBD2 may be the D gene (6 bases each). CDR3 length: 14 residues. The V and J ends lost 5 bases and 3 bases respectively, with 14 bases between them. Germline V gene data show CDR1 as MDHEN and CDR2 as SYDVKM. The CDR3 loop is CASSGRDTYYEQYF. The CDR3 nucleotides read TGTGCCAGCAGTGGGCGGGACACATACTACGAGCAGTACTTC.

This clonotype was seen a few times. The chain links TRBV20-1 to TRBJ2-1; TRBD2 might be the D (6 bases). This CDR3 contains 17 residues. In germline, CDR1 is DFQATT, CDR2 SNEGSKA (reference sequence). V lost 0 bases to trimming and J lost 5 bases, with 20 bases between them. CDR3: CSARDLRPLRENNEQFF. Here the CDR3 DNA reads TGCAGTGCTAGAGATTTGAGGCCCCTTCGGGAGAACAATGAGCAGTTCTTC.

There are many counts of this clonotype. The V call is TRBV6-5, the J call TRBJ2-1; no definite D call. In germline, CDR1 is MNHEY, CDR2 SVGAGI. The CDR3 sequence is 13 residues long. Trimming stripped 4 bases from V and 6 bases from J, with 10 bases between. The CDR3 DNA reads as TGTGCCAGCAGTTTAACGCGGCGCAATGAGCAGTTCTTC. Its translation: CASSLTRRNEQFF.

This rearrangement joins TRBV25-1 to TRBJ2-1; 8 bases are a match to TRBD2. The CDR3 extends over 15 amino acids. V was pared by 3 bases and J by 3 bases, with 4 bases of the junction left unmatched. Per germline, CDR1 MGHDK and CDR2 SYGVNS. The CDR3 DNA follows: TGTGCCAGCAGTGAGTCGGGACTAGTCTACAATGAGCAGTTCTTC. The encoded protein is CASSESGLVYNEQFF.